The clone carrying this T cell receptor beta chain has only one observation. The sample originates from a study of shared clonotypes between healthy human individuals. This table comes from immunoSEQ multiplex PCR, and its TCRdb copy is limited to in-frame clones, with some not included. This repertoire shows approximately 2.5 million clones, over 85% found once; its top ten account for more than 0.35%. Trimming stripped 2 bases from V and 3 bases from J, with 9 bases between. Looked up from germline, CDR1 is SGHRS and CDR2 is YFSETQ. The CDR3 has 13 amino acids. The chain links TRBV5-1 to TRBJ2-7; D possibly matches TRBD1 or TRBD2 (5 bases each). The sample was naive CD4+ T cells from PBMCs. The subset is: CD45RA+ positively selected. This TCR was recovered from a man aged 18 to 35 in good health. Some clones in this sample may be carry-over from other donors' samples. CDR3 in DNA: TGCGCCAGCAGCTTCTATGGGGGCTACGAGCAGTACTTC. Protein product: CASSFYGGYEQYF.